A selection of T cell receptor beta chains follows, all from one sample in a study of cytomegalovirus exposure and HLA in healthy donors. Sequencing was performed with immunoSEQ multiplex PCR; in TCRdb, only in-frame clones are kept and a portion is missing. The repertoire consists of some 100,000 clones, with about 74% occurring once and the leading ten covering under 3.5%. The sequencing input was PBMCs. These receptors all stem from a female donor in good health and CMV-seronegative. Each CDR3 is given with its conserved first and last residue. D genes are given only for firm matches. Rows may omit the clone size; those that give it use once, few, many or a size class.

D gene	V gene	clone size	J gene	CDR3 DNA	CDR3 protein
.	TRBV29-1	few	TRBJ1-3	TGCAGCGTTGATGAGCAGGGCCCACCTCTCCAAGGAAACACCATATATTTT	CSVDEQGPPLQGNTIYF
TRBD1	TRBV7-8	.	TRBJ1-1	TGTGCCAGCAGCTCACAGGGGGCCGGCACTGAAGCTTTCTTT	CASSSQGAGTEAFF
.	TRBV9	.	TRBJ2-5	TGTGCCAGCAGCGTGGGTGGGGGGAGCTTAGAGACCCAGTACTTC	CASSVGGGSLETQYF
TRBD1	TRBV6-5	.	TRBJ2-7	TGTGCCAGCAGTTACTCGAGGCAGGGGGCATACGAGCAGTACTTC	CASSYSRQGAYEQYF
.	TRBV19	.	TRBJ2-7	TGTGCCACGGGCGGCGGGGCGATCTACGAGCAGTACTTC	CATGGGAIYEQYF
TRBD2	TRBV30	.	TRBJ2-7	TGTGCCTGGAAGGAGCGACTAGCGGACTCCTACGAGCAGTACTTC	CAWKERLADSYEQYF
TRBD1	TRBV5-6	.	TRBJ2-2	TGTGCCAGCAGCTTGGTAGGGGGCCCGAACACCGGGGAGCTGTTTTTT	CASSLVGGPNTGELFF
.	TRBV2	.	TRBJ1-1	TGTGCCAGCAGTGAAATAGGGGGGGTGGGCACTGAAGCTTTCTTT	CASSEIGGVGTEAFF
.	TRBV5-6	.	TRBJ2-3	TGTGCCAGCAGCTTGGGAGCTAGCACAGATACGCAGTATTTT	CASSLGASTDTQYF
.	TRBV19	.	TRBJ1-5	TGTGCCAGTAGTATAGGGGGGGGGCTTGGAGATCAGCCCCAGCATTTT	CASSIGGGLGDQPQHF
.	TRBV12-2	.	TRBJ2-3	TGTGCAAGTCGCCCTAATATAGACGGGGTAGCGGGGGACGGGACAGATACGCAGTATTTT	CASRPNIDGVAGDGTDTQYF
TRBD1	TRBV6-1	.	TRBJ2-7	TGTGCCAGCACCATCGACAGGGTTGCGCGCGAGCAGTACTTC	CASTIDRVAREQYF